Below, 22 T cell receptor beta chains from the same sample are listed, as sequenced in a study of immune reconstitution after stem cell transplant in scleroderma. In TCRdb, the RT-PCR reads were re-called with MiXCR into one record per CDR3 protein. The table records under 3,500 distinct CDR3 sequences, over 8% of them present only once. Specimen collection occurred before or after autologous hematopoietic stem cell transplantation (not recorded which). All receptors derive from a female donor with systemic sclerosis.

In its sample, this clonotype is large. V usage is TRBV20-1 and J usage is TRBJ2-1, with D possibly being TRBD1 or TRBD2 (6 bases each). The CDR3 has 13 amino acids. CDR1 and CDR2 from the germline V gene are DFQATT and SNEGSKA (reference sequence). The CDR3 protein is CSQQGLLYNEQFF. The CDR3 DNA reads TGCAGCCAACAGGGACTTTTATACAATGAGCAGTTCTTC.

In this sample, this clonotype is large (0.1 to 1%). This CDR3 reads CASRPGFYGYTF. The CDR3 bases are TGTGCCAGCAGACCAGGGTTCTATGGCTACACCTTC. J is TRBJ1-2 and V is TRBV6-1; D may be TRBD1 (5 bases). Trimming cost V 6 bases and J 4 bases, with 9 bases left between them. CDR1 MNHNS and CDR2 SASEGT come from the germline V gene. The CDR3 covers 12 residues.

Within the sample, this clonotype is medium-sized (0.01 to 0.1%). This chain links TRBV20-1 with TRBJ2-3, with 7 bases fitting TRBD2. The CDR3 sequence is 15 residues long. From germline, CDR1 is DFQATT and CDR2 SNEGSKA (reference sequence). The J segment lost 1 base and the V segment lost 1 base, leaving 5 bases of the junction unmatched. The CDR3 DNA is TGCAGTGCTAGAGTTCCGGGGGGAGGCACAGATACGCAGTATTTT. Translation gives CSARVPGGGTDTQYF.

This clonotype was counted between two and nine times. This chain connects TRBV3-1 to TRBJ1-3; no reliable D call. The CDR3 has 16 residues. CDR1 is LGHDT and CDR2 is YNNKEL in the germline V gene (reference sequence). Trimming shortened V by 1 base and J by 4 bases, and 14 bases separated the two germline ends. The CDR3 here is CASSQGSVGWGNTIYF. CDR3 in DNA: TGTGCCAGCAGCCAAGGTTCCGTGGGCTGGGGAAACACCATATATTTT.

This clonotype has just a few counts. This chain joins TRBV27 and TRBJ2-1; no clear D gene. Germline CDR1 and CDR2: MNHEY and SMNVEV (reference sequence). The CDR3 length is 13 residues. The germline V and J ends were trimmed by 3 bases and 8 bases, with 11 bases remaining between them. CDR3 nucleotide sequence: TGTGCCAGCAGTTTTGGGGATCCGGATGAGCAGTTCTTC. It encodes CASSFGDPDEQFF.

The V gene is TRBV18, the J gene TRBJ2-2; possible D gene TRBD1, 6 bases. V was clipped by 4 bases and J by 7 bases, with 25 bases between them. Germline values: CDR1 KGHSH, CDR2 LQKENI. The CDR3 extends over 18 amino acids. This CDR3 reads CASSLDLGTSTILGELFF. CDR3 in DNA: TGTGCCAGCTCACTCGATCTTGGGACAAGCACTATCCTCGGGGAGCTGTTTTTT.

The chain combines TRBV20-1 with TRBJ2-7; 7 bases agree with TRBD1. There are 13 residues in the CDR3. Germline CDR1 DFQATT, CDR2 SNEGSKA (reference sequence). V lost 4 bases and J lost 3; bases outside the gene matches: 6. CDR3 sequence (DNA): TGCAGTGCTAAAACCGGGACAGACTACGAGCAGTACTTC. Residues: CSAKTGTDYEQYF.

V and J are TRBV2 and TRBJ1-1; D is unresolved. The V and J ends lost 7 bases and 5 bases respectively, with 14 bases between them. The CDR3 has 13 residues. Per germline, CDR1 SNHLY and CDR2 FYNNEI. This CDR3 reads CASKRTLGTEAFF. The CDR3 region has the DNA TGTGCCAGCAAGAGGACGCTGGGGACTGAAGCTTTCTTT.

The J gene is TRBJ2-3, the V gene TRBV7-2; 10 nucleotides match TRBD1. V lost 5 bases to trimming and J lost 1 base; unmatched junction nucleotides: 9. Germline CDR1 SGHTA, CDR2 FQGNSA. The CDR3 loop spans 17 amino acids. CDR3 protein: CASSPLDRGQRTDTQYF. The CDR3 coding sequence is TGTGCCAGCAGCCCGCTCGACAGGGGGCAACGCACAGATACGCAGTATTTT.

This clonotype was detected only a few times. CDR3 residues: CASSQQGQGIYEQYF. The CDR3 DNA reads TGTGCCAGCAGCCAACAGGGACAGGGAATCTACGAGCAGTACTTC. The rearrangement uses TRBV3-1 and TRBJ2-7; the match to TRBD1 covers 9 bases. The CDR3 covers 15 residues. Trimming at V came to 2 bases and at J to 3 bases, leaving 5 bases not matched to a gene. Germline V gene lookup returns CDR1 LGHDT and CDR2 YNNKEL (reference sequence).

This clonotype is medium-sized by share. This rearrangement joins TRBV5-1 to TRBJ2-2, with 7 nucleotides matching TRBD2. Germline V gene lookup returns CDR1 SGHRS and CDR2 YFSETQ. V trimming: 9 bases; J trimming: 3 bases; junction bases outside the gene matches: 8. This CDR3 comprises 14 residues. CDR3 protein: CATRREDDTGELFF. DNA for the CDR3: TGCGCCACCCGTCGGGAGGACGACACCGGGGAGCTGTTTTTT.

This clonotype is medium-sized in the sample. This chain uses TRBV29-1 with TRBJ1-2; D remains unclear. V gave up 5 bases and J gave up 0 bases, with 4 bases separating them. Germline V gene data show CDR1 as SQVTM and CDR2 as ANQGSEA. This CDR3 has 11 amino acids. CDR3: CSVSANYGYTF. Written as DNA, the CDR3 is TGCAGCGTTAGCGCTAACTATGGCTACACCTTC.

This clonotype is medium-sized. The chain combines TRBV30 with TRBJ1-5; possible D gene TRBD1, 6 bases. With 0 bases removed from V and 1 base from J, the gap between germline ends came to 10 bases. The CDR3 length is 15 residues. Germline CDR1 and CDR2: GTSNPN and SVGIG (reference sequence). CDR3 sequence: CAWSVLTGSNQPQHF. The CDR3, as DNA: TGTGCCTGGAGTGTACTAACAGGGAGCAATCAGCCCCAGCATTTT.

This clonotype has more than one count but fewer than ten. Sequence at one end of the junction differs from germline and may be a read error. The J gene is TRBJ2-5, the V gene TRBV7-7; 8 nucleotides match TRBD1. The germline V gene encodes CDR1 SSHAT and CDR2 FNYEAQ (reference sequence). The CDR3 runs to 14 residues. The CDR3, as DNA: TGTGCTAGCAGCTTGGGGACAGGTCGGGAGACCCAGTACTTC. It is translated as CASSLGTGRETQYF.

By proportion, this clonotype is medium-sized. The CDR3 nucleotides are TGCGCCAGCAGCCAAGGGACATCTAGCACAGATACGCAGTATTTT. Translated, it gives CASSQGTSSTDTQYF. The chain combines TRBV5-1 with TRBJ2-3; tentative D call: TRBD1 (6 bases). Per germline, CDR1 SGHRS and CDR2 YFSETQ. There are 15 residues in the CDR3. The V gene lost 4 bases and the J gene lost 0 bases, with 12 bases spanning the gap.

By sample fraction, this clonotype is medium-sized (0.01 to 0.1%). The chain couples TRBV10-3 to TRBJ2-1; a weak D match, TRBD2 (5 bases). Germline CDR1 ENHRY, CDR2 SYGVKD. The CDR3 covers 17 residues. Trimming removed 0 bases at V and 0 bases at J, with 12 bases between. This CDR3 reads CAISESMRASSYNEQFF. The DNA of the CDR3 is TGTGCCATCAGTGAGTCGATGAGGGCGAGCTCCTACAATGAGCAGTTCTTC.

Note on this clonotype: Sequence at one end of the junction differs from germline and may be a read error. The chain links TRBV5-1 to TRBJ2-7, with a possible D match to TRBD1 (5 bases). The CDR3 length is 14 residues. In germline, CDR1 is SGHRS, CDR2 YFSETQ. The CDR3 DNA follows: TGCGCCAGCAGCTTGGAGGGGAACTCCTACGAGCAGCACTTC. Its protein product is CASSLEGNSYEQHF.

The chain has TRBV6-1 and TRBJ1-1; TRBD1 matches at 8 bases. Unmatched junction bases numbered 4, after V lost 6 bases and J lost 1 base. The germline V gene encodes CDR1 MNHNS and CDR2 SASEGT. There are 14 residues in the CDR3. CDR3 amino acids: CASRTGAANTEAFF. CDR3 nucleotide sequence: TGTGCCAGCAGGACAGGGGCGGCGAACACTGAAGCTTTCTTT.

The CDR3 protein is CSAPTRGGSNSPLHF. As DNA, the CDR3 is TGCAGTGCTCCCACCCGAGGAGGTTCTAATTCACCCCTCCACTTT. The chain is built from TRBV20-1 and TRBJ1-6; D not certain. The CDR3 extends over 15 amino acids. V shed 5 bases and J shed 6 bases, with 17 bases lying between them. The V gene's germline CDR1 is DFQATT and CDR2 SNEGSKA (reference sequence).

This clonotype came up a few times. The chain employs TRBV5-1 and TRBJ1-6, with D perhaps matching TRBD1 (5 bases). The V gene's germline CDR1 is SGHRS and CDR2 YFSETQ. V dropped 0 bases and J dropped 6 bases, with 10 bases sitting between them. CDR3 length: 15 amino acids. CDR3 DNA: TGCGCCAGCAGCTTGGAAACAGGTCTTAATTCACCCCTCCACTTT. It encodes CASSLETGLNSPLHF. Complete variable domain (other parts from reference TRBV5-1 and TRBJ1-6): KAGVTQTPRYLIKTRGQQVTLSCSPISGHRSVSWYQQTPGQGLQFLFEYFSETQRNKGNFPGRFSGRQFSNSRSEMNVSTLELGDSALYLCASSLETGLNSPLHFGNGTRLTVT.

The CDR3 loop is CASSLGGRAWYTDTQYF. The CDR3 bases are TGTGCCAGCAGCTTGGGGGGTCGGGCCTGGTACACAGATACGCAGTATTTT. The chain carries TRBV5-8 and TRBJ2-3, with D unclear. The germline CDR1 and CDR2 sequences are SGHTS and YDEGEE. The CDR3 loop spans 17 amino acids. Trimming removed 0 bases at V and 2 bases at J, with 16 bases between.

This clonotype was observed a few times. The chain carries TRBV10-1 and TRBJ1-1; D gene uncertain. The V gene lost 9 bases and the J gene lost 0 bases, with 11 bases spanning the gap. Germline loops: CDR1 WNHNN, CDR2 SYGVQD (reference sequence). The CDR3 totals 13 residues. This CDR3 reads CASQPVMNTEAFF. CDR3 nucleotide sequence: TGCGCCAGTCAGCCGGTTATGAACACTGAAGCTTTCTTT.